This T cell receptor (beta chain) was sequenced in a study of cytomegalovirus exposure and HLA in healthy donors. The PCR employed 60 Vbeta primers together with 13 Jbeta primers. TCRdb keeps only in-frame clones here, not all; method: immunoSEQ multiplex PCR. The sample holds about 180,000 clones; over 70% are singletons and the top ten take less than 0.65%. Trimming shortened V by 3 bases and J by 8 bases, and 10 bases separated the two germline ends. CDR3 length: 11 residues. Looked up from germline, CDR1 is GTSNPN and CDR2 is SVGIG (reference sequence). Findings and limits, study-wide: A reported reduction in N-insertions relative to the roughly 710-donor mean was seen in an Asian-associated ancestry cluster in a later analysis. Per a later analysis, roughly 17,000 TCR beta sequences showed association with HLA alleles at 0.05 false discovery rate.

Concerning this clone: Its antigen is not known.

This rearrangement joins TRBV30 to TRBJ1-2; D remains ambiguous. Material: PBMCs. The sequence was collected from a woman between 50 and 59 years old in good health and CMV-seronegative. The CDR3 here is CAWSPTRGYTF. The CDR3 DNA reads TGTGCCTGGAGCCCAACGCGGGGCTACACCTTC. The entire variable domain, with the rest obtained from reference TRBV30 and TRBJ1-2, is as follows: SQTIHQWPATLVQPVGSPLSLECTVEGTSNPNLYWYRQAAGRGLQLLFYSVGIGQISSEVPQNLSASRPQDRQFILSSKKLLLSDSGFYLCAWSPTRGYTFGSGTRLTVV.